This T cell receptor (beta chain) was obtained from a study of type 1 regulatory T cells. The CDR3 runs 15 residues. The J segment lost 2 bases and the V segment lost 6 bases, leaving 5 bases of the junction unmatched. Germline assignment: CDR1 MDHEN and CDR2 SYDVKM. Regarding this clonotype: Its specificity is not known.

TCRdb independently ran MiXCR on the reads; one entry per CDR3 protein. The repertoire holds 60,000 to 80,000 distinct CDR3 sequences, with 63% as singletons. The sequencing sample was made of cultured T cells, either the whole culture or a sorted T cell fraction (not recorded which). The subset denotes: Tr1-enriched cell product generated in vitro against host alloantigens. This TCR came from a human donor in good health. This rearrangement joins TRBV28 to TRBJ2-3, with 10 bases that match TRBD1. This chain's CDR3 is CASSPGTGVTDTQYF. CDR3 nucleotide sequence: TGTGCCAGCAGCCCCGGGACAGGGGTCACAGATACGCAGTATTTT. The full variable domain, in which reference TRBV28 and TRBJ2-3 provide the parts outside the CDR3, is DVKVTQSSRYLVKRTGEKVFLECVQDMDHENMFWYRQDPGLGLRLIYFSYDVKMKEKGDIPEGYSVSREKKERFSLILESASTNQTSMYLCASSPGTGVTDTQYFGPGTRLTVL.